This record concerns one T cell receptor beta chain sequence. Authors' processing steps: Reference gene primer amplification yielded estimated nucleated cell counts. Sequencing was performed with immunoSEQ multiplex PCR; in TCRdb, only in-frame clones are kept and a portion is missing. Clone size and V and J calls were adopted from that table, with D and trimming inferred from the DNA. The sample holds 200,000 to 250,000 clones; 82% are singletons and the top ten take 12%. The sample comes from a study of blood T cell repertoires in COVID-19. About the study: COVID-19 samples, acute and convalescent, were from the United States, Italy and Spain. T cells, B-cell-depleted T cells, or PBMCs provided the cDNA or gDNA that served as material.

Germline loops: CDR1 SNHLY, CDR2 FYNNEI. The CDR3 loop spans 17 amino acids. Trimming took off 0 bases at V and 3 bases at J, with 16 bases between the two ends. The sequenced material came from peripheral blood. V gene TRBV2 combines with J gene TRBJ2-3; D ambiguous. The sequence came from a woman aged 40 to 50 with acute or convalescent COVID-19. As DNA, the CDR3 is TGTGCCAGCAGTGAAGCAAAGTCCGGTGTTAGAACAGATACGCAGTATTTT. It translates to CASSEAKSGVRTDTQYF.